There are many counts of the clone carrying this TCR beta chain. What it binds is not known. Time point indicated: technical triplicate 2. Input was 900,000 to 1,000,000 sorted T cells, either CD4+ or CD8+. Trimming pared 4 bases from V and 8 bases from J, leaving 15 bases between. The CDR3 has 15 amino acids. Germline V gives CDR1 LGHNA, CDR2 YNFKEQ. TCRdb independently ran MiXCR on the 5' RACE reads; one entry per CDR3 protein. The sample contains more than 30,000 distinct CDR3 sequences, 13% of which appear only once. These data originate in a study of neurological immune-mediated disorders. Overall study findings and caveats: Patients with HTLV-1-associated myelopathy showed the most TCR clonal expansion. Those with multiple sclerosis showed the least, falling below healthy controls.

Sequenced input: CD4+ T cells from blood. The chain has TRBV4-2 and TRBJ1-6, with D uncertain. This TCR was sampled from a female donor with HTLV-1-associated myelopathy (HAM/TSP). Written as DNA, the CDR3 is TGTGCCAGCAGCCGCAGTGGGCAGGAGTATTCACCCCTCCACTTT. As protein: CASSRSGQEYSPLHF.